Listed here are 15 T cell receptor beta chains from one sample, sequenced in a study of blood T cell repertoires in COVID-19 (dated by TCRdb to the early 2020s). The library came from the immunoSEQ multiplex PCR assay. TCRdb obtained this table from immuneACCESS and retained in-frame rearrangements with V and J assigned. These tables miss some clones; where compared with another copy, unresolved V genes account for less than half of the shortfall, and the remainder is unexplained. Recorded for this sample are about 180,000 clones; about 88% of them occurred a single time. The ten biggest clones cover roughly 2.9% of the sample. The sequencing input was peripheral blood. The receptors were sampled from a woman in her twenties or thirties with active or convalescent COVID-19.

V usage is TRBV5-1 and J usage is TRBJ2-1, with TRBD1 as a possible D gene (6 bases). Germline V gives CDR1 SGHRS, CDR2 YFSETQ. The CDR3 is 13 residues long. The V gene lost 0 bases and the J gene lost 9 bases, with 10 bases spanning the gap. This CDR3 reads CASSLVEGGEQFF. CDR3 in DNA: TGCGCCAGCAGCTTGGTAGAAGGGGGTGAGCAGTTCTTC.

The chain couples TRBV19 to TRBJ1-2, with 9 bases fitting TRBD1. Germline-derived CDR1 and CDR2 are LNHDA and SQIVND (reference sequence). This CDR3 comprises 15 residues. V was clipped by 1 base and J by 2 bases; unmatched bases: 2. This chain's CDR3 is CASSIGQGVNYGYTF. The CDR3 DNA is TGTGCCAGTAGTATAGGACAGGGGGTCAACTATGGCTACACCTTC.

This chain links TRBV13 with TRBJ1-1, with 8 bases lining up with TRBD1. Looked up from germline, CDR1 is PRHDT and CDR2 is FYEKMQ (reference sequence). The CDR3 is 15 amino acids. V dropped 4 bases and J dropped 3; count of bases not matched to a gene: 7. The CDR3 protein is CASSSWTGRDTEAFF. The DNA of the CDR3 is TGTGCCAGCAGCTCCTGGACAGGGCGAGACACTGAAGCTTTCTTT.

The V call is TRBV12-3 or TRBV12-4, the J call TRBJ2-5; no clear D gene. The CDR3 loop spans 11 amino acids. Between the trimmed V and J ends, which lost 2 bases and 5 bases, there was a span of 3 bases. The CDR3 loop reads CASSLQETQYF. The CDR3 DNA reads TGTGCCAGCAGTTTACAGGAGACCCAGTACTTC.

The rearrangement joins TRBV6-5 to TRBJ2-5; 9 nucleotides match TRBD2. The CDR3 sequence is 14 residues long. CDR1 and CDR2 (germline): MNHEY, SVGAGI. The junction had 7 bases not matched to a gene; V was cut back by 6 bases and J by 5 bases. In nucleotides, the CDR3 is TGTGCCAGCAGGAATAGCGGGAGAAGGGAGACCCAGTACTTC. Translation: CASRNSGRRETQYF.

The chain combines TRBV5-1 with TRBJ2-7, with TRBD1 matching over 8 bases. CDR1 SGHRS and CDR2 YFSETQ come from the germline V gene. V lost 2 bases to trimming and J lost 2 bases; unmatched junction nucleotides: 6. This CDR3 spans 15 amino acids. CDR3 in DNA: TGCGCCAGCAGCTTCAGACAGGGGAACACCTACGAGCAGTACTTC. As protein: CASSFRQGNTYEQYF.

The chain couples TRBV4-2 to TRBJ2-6; 7 nucleotides align to TRBD1. CDR1 is LGHNA and CDR2 is YNFKEQ in the germline V gene. V dropped 4 bases and J dropped 2; count of bases not matched to a gene: 5. This CDR3 spans 16 amino acids. The CDR3, as DNA: TGTGCCAGCAGCCGAGGAGACAGGGCTGGGGCCAACGTCCTGACTTTC. Translating it yields CASSRGDRAGANVLTF.

The genes are TRBV5-6 and TRBJ2-7, with 11 bases lining up with TRBD1. The V segment lost 6 bases and the J segment 4 bases; nucleotides outside the gene matches: 6. CDR1 and CDR2 from the germline V gene are SGHDT and YYEEEE. The CDR3 is 14 residues long. The CDR3 sequence is CASTPGQGVYEQYF. Written as DNA, the CDR3 is TGTGCCAGCACCCCGGGACAGGGGGTTTACGAGCAGTACTTC.

This chain connects TRBV25-1 to TRBJ1-2; 12 nucleotides match TRBD1. Trimming at V came to 2 bases and at J to 2 bases, leaving 3 bases not matched to a gene. Germline V gene data show CDR1 as MGHDK and CDR2 as SYGVNS. The CDR3 has 16 amino acids. CDR3: CASSEMGQGANYGYTF. Here the CDR3 DNA reads TGTGCCAGCAGTGAAATGGGACAGGGGGCGAACTATGGCTACACCTTC.

The chain combines TRBV19 with TRBJ1-1; the D is unclear. This CDR3 comprises 15 residues. Looked up from germline, CDR1 is LNHDA and CDR2 is SQIVND (reference sequence). Trimming stripped 4 bases from V and 4 bases from J, with 16 bases between. The CDR3 sequence: CASSNGFGVVTEAFF. CDR3 coding DNA: TGTGCCAGTAGTAACGGGTTCGGGGTGGTCACTGAAGCTTTCTTT.

This sequence joins TRBV9 and TRBJ2-7; possibly TRBD1 for D (7 bases). Germline CDR1 and CDR2: SGDLS and YYNGEE. The CDR3 has 17 amino acids. V was cut by 3 bases and J by 2 bases, with 21 bases left in between. The CDR3 spells CASSAGQGVRGAYEQYF. CDR3 DNA: TGTGCCAGCAGCGCGGGGCAAGGAGTCAGGGGGGCCTACGAGCAGTACTTC.

To note about this clone: Within the sample, other DNA sequences also encode this same CDR3. The chain employs TRBV27 and TRBJ2-3; D is undetermined. This CDR3 has 12 amino acids. CDR1 MNHEY and CDR2 SMNVEV come from the germline V gene (reference sequence). The V gene lost 6 bases and the J gene lost 2 bases, with 6 bases spanning the gap. The CDR3 spells CASRSYTDTQYF. As DNA, the CDR3 is TGTGCCAGCAGGTCGTACACAGATACGCAGTATTTT.

The chain employs TRBV10-3 and TRBJ2-7, with D maybe TRBD1 (6 bases). The V and J ends lost 8 bases and 3 bases respectively, with 14 bases between them. The CDR3 spans 13 residues. Germline-derived CDR1 and CDR2 are ENHRY and SYGVKD. CDR3 bases: TGTGCCATCGGTTCACAGGGATTCTACGAGCAGTACTTC. It translates to CAIGSQGFYEQYF.

This clone was found many times. This sequence joins TRBV5-1 and TRBJ1-1; D perhaps matches TRBD1 (6 bases). V was pared by 2 bases and J by 4 bases, with 9 bases between. In germline, CDR1 is SGHRS, CDR2 YFSETQ. The CDR3 covers 13 residues. The CDR3 coding sequence is TGCGCCAGCAGCTTCAGGGGTAGCACTGAAGCTTTCTTT. Amino acids: CASSFRGSTEAFF.

The chain uses TRBV6-1 and TRBJ1-2; 7 nucleotides line up with TRBD1. The V gene's germline CDR1 is MNHNS and CDR2 SASEGT. V dropped 1 base and J dropped 6; count of bases not matched to a gene: 5. This CDR3 has 14 residues. The CDR3 loop reads CASSEGGGGDGYTF. CDR3 bases: TGTGCCAGCAGTGAAGGAGGGGGCGGAGATGGCTACACCTTC.